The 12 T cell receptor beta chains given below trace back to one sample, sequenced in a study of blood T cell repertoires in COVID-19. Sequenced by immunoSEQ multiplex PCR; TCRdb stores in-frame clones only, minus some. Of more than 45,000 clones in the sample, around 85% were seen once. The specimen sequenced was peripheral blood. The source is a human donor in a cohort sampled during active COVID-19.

The CDR3 sequence is CASSFLDRGDQPQHF. The CDR3 DNA reads TGTGCCAGTAGTTTCCTGGACAGGGGCGATCAGCCCCAGCATTTT. The gene calls are TRBV19 and TRBJ1-5, with TRBD1 matching 9 bases. V was clipped by 5 bases and J by 5 bases; unmatched bases: 7. The CDR3 length is 15 residues. The V gene's germline CDR1 is LNHDA and CDR2 SQIVND (reference sequence).

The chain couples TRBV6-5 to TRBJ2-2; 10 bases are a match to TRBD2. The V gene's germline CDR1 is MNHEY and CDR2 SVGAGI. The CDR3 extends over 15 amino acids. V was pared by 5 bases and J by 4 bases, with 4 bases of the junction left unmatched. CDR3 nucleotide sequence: TGTGCCAGCAGTCCGGGACTAGCGCGCACCGGGGAGCTGTTTTTT. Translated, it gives CASSPGLARTGELFF.

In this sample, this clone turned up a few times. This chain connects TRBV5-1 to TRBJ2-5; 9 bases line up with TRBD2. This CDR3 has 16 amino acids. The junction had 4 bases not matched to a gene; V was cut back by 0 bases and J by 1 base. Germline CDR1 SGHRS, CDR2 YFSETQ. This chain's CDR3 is CASSLGASGAQETQYF. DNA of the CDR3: TGCGCCAGCAGCTTGGGGGCTAGCGGGGCCCAAGAGACCCAGTACTTC.

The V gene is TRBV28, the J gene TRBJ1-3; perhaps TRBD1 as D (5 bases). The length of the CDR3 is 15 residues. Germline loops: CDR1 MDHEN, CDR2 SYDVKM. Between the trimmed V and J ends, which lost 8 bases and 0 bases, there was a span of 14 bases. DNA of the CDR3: TGTGCCAGCCAGAATCCGGGGGGCTCTGGAAACACCATATATTTT. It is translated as CASQNPGGSGNTIYF.

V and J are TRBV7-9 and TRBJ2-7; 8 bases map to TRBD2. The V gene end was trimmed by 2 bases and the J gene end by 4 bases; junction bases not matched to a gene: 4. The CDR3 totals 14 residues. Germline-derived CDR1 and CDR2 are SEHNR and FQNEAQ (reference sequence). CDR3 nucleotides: TGTGCCAGCAGCTTAAACGCGGGGGGATACGAGCAGTACTTC. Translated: CASSLNAGGYEQYF.

CDR3 sequence: CASSPPPRTGLSTDTQYF. The CDR3 nucleotides read TGTGCCAGCAGCCCGCCCCCACGCACAGGGTTAAGCACAGATACGCAGTATTTT. This chain uses TRBV5-6 with TRBJ2-3; possible D gene TRBD1, 6 bases. V shed 4 bases and J shed 0 bases, with 21 bases lying between them. CDR3 size: 18 residues. Germline CDR1 is SGHDT and CDR2 is YYEEEE.

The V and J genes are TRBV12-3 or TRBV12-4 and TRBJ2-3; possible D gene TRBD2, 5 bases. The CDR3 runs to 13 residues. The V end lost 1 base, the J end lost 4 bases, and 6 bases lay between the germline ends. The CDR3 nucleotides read TGTGCCAGCAGTTTAGGGAGGTCAGATACGCAGTATTTT. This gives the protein CASSLGRSDTQYF.

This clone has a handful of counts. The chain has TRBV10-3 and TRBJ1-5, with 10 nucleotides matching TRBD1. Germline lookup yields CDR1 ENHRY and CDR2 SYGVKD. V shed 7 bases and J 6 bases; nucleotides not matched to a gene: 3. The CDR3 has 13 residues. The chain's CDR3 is CAINGDRGQPQHF. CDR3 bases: TGTGCCATCAATGGGGACAGGGGTCAGCCCCAGCATTTT.

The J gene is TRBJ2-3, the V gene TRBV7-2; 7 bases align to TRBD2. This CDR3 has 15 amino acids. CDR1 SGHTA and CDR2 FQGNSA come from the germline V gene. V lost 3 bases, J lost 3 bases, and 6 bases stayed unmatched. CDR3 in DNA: TGTGCCAGCAGCTTTGTCCCCGGGGGGACAGATACGCAGTATTTT. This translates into CASSFVPGGTDTQYF. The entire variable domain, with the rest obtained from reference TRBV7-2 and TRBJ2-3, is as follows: GAGVSQSPSNKVTEKGKDVELRCDPISGHTALYWYRQSLGQGLEFLIYFQGNSAPDKSGLPSDRFSAERTGGSVSTLTIQRTQQEDSAVYLCASSFVPGGTDTQYFGPGTRLTVL.

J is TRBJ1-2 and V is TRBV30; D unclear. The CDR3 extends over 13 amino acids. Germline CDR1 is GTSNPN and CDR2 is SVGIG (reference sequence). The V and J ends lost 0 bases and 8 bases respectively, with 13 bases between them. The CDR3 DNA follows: TGTGCCTGGAGTGTTGAGGGTTGGAAGGGCTACACCTTC. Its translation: CAWSVEGWKGYTF.

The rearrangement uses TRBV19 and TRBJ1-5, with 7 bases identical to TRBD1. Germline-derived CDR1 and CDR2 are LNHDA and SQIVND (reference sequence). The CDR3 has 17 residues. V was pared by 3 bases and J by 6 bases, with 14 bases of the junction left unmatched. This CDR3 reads CASSISIGTGVFQPQHF. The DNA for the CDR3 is TGTGCCAGTAGTATCTCAATTGGTACAGGGGTTTTTCAGCCCCAGCATTTT.

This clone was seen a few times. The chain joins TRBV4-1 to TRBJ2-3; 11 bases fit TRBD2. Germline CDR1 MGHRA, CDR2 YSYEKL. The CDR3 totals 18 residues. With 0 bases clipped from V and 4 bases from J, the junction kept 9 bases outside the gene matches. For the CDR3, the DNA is TGCGCCAGCAGCCAAGAGGGTTTACTAGCGGGGGCGGCAGATACGCAGTATTTT. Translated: CASSQEGLLAGAADTQYF.